This T cell receptor (beta chain) was observed in a study of identical twins. General study findings and limits: For zero-insertion analyses, partial confounding could come from invariant MAIT and iNKT cells. For out-of-frame beta sequences, excess twin sharing was weaker.

Everyone who gave samples was a healthy Caucasian. The CDR3 extends over 12 amino acids. The junction had 3 bases not matched to a gene; V was cut back by 3 bases and J by 8 bases. There are a few counts of this clonotype. Its target is not known. TCRdb used MiXCR to reprocess the 5' RACE reads, holding one entry per CDR3 protein. The sample carries 1.5 million or so distinct CDR3 sequences, less than 35% recorded once. The sample comprised cord blood. This TCR came from a newborn girl in good health. The V call is TRBV12-3 or TRBV12-4, the J call TRBJ2-5; the match to TRBD1 covers 7 bases. The CDR3 DNA reads as TGTGCCAGCAGTTTCAACAGGGGAACCCAGTACTTC. It codes for CASSFNRGTQYF.